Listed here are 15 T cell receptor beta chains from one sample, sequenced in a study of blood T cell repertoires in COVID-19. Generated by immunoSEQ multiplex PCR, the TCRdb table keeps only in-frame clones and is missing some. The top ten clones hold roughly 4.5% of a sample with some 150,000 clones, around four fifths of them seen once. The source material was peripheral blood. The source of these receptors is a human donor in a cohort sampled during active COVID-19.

DNA for the CDR3: TGTGCCAGCAGCAGTGAATCGGGACAGGGAGAGACCCAGTACTTC. Its protein product is CASSSESGQGETQYF. V gene TRBV6-5 combines with J gene TRBJ2-5; 9 nucleotides line up with TRBD1. The length of the CDR3 is 15 residues. The germline V gene has CDR1 MNHEY and CDR2 SVGAGI. V dropped 6 bases and J dropped 4; count of bases not matched to a gene: 9.

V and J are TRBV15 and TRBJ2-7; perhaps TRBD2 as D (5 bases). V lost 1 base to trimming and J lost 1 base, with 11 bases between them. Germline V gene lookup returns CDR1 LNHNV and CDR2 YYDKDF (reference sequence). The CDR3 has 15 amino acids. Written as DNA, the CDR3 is TGTGCCACCAGCAGAGCAAAACTAGGATCCTACGAGCAGTACGTC. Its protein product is CATSRAKLGSYEQYV.

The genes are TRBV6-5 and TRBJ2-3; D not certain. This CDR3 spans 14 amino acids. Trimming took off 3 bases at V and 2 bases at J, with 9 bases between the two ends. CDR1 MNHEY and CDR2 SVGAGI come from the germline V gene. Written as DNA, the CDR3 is TGTGCCAGCAGTTATGGGCCCAACACAGATACGCAGTATTTT. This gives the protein CASSYGPNTDTQYF.

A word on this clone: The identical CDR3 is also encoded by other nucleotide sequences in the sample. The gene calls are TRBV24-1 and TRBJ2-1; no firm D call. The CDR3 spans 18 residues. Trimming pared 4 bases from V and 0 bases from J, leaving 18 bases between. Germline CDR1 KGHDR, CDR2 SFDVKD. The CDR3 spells CATSDSLGSPSSYNEQFF. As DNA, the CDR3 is TGTGCCACCAGTGACTCCCTGGGTAGCCCGAGCTCCTACAATGAGCAGTTCTTC.

The CDR3 sequence: CASSEIGTDATIYF. The CDR3, as DNA: TGTGCCAGCAGTGAAATTGGGACAGACGCCACCATATATTTT. The gene calls are TRBV6-1 and TRBJ1-3; 7 bases match TRBD1. There are 14 residues in the CDR3. Trimming took 2 bases from V and 9 from J; bases not matched to a gene: 7. CDR1 and CDR2 from the germline V gene are MNHNS and SASEGT.

In DNA, the CDR3 is TGTGCCAGCAGTGTTGGAGGGTTCACAGATACGCAGTATTTT. It translates to CASSVGGFTDTQYF. The chain combines TRBV2 with TRBJ2-3; D is possibly TRBD2 (6 bases). The CDR3 consists of 14 residues. V lost 4 bases, J lost 2 bases, and 10 bases lay in between. In germline, CDR1 is SNHLY, CDR2 FYNNEI.

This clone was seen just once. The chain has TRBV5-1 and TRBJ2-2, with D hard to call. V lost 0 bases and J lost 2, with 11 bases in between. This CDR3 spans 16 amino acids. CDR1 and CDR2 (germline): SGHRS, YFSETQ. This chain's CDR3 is CASSLVSAGNTGELFF. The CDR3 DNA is TGCGCCAGCAGCTTGGTGTCGGCAGGAAACACCGGGGAGCTGTTTTTT.

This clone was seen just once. The CDR3 reads CSARRAGEQFF. In nucleotides, the CDR3 is TGCAGTGCTAGACGGGCAGGGGAGCAGTTCTTC. This chain links TRBV20-1 with TRBJ2-1; TRBD1 might be the D (5 bases). The CDR3 is 11 amino acids. Trimming removed 2 bases at V and 10 bases at J, with 9 bases between. Germline CDR1 reads DFQATT; CDR2 reads SNEGSKA (reference sequence).

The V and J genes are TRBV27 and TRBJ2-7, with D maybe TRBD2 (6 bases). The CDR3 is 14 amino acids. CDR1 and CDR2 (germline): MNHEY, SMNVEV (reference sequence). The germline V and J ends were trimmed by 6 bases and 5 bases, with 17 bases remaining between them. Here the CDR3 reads CASRGLGGGHEQYV. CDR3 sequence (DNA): TGTGCCAGCAGGGGACTGGGGGGAGGCCACGAGCAGTACGTC.

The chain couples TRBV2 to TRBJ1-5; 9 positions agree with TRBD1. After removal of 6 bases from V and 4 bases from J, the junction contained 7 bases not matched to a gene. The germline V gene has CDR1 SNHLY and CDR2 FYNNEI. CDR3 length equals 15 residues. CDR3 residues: CASSARDRANQPQHF. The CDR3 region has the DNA TGTGCCAGCAGCGCCCGGGACAGGGCAAATCAGCCCCAGCATTTT. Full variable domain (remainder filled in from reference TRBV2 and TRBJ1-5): EPEVTQTPSHQVTQMGQEVILRCVPISNHLYFYWYRQILGQKVEFLVSFYNNEISEKSEIFDDQFSVERPDGSNFTLKIRSTKLEDSAMYFCASSARDRANQPQHFGDGTRLSIL.

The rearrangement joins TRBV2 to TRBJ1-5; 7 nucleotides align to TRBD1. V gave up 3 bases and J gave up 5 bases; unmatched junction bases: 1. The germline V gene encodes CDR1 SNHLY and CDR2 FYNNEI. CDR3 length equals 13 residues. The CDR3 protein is CASSDDRDQPQHF. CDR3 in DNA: TGTGCCAGCAGTGACGACAGGGATCAGCCCCAGCATTTT.

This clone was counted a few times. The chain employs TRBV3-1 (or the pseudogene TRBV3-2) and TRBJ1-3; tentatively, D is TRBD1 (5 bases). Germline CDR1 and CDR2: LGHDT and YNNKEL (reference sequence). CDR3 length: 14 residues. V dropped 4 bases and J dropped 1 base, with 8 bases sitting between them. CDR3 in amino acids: CASSRAGSGNTIYF. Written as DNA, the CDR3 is TGTGCCAGCAGCCGCGCAGGGTCTGGAAACACCATATATTTT.

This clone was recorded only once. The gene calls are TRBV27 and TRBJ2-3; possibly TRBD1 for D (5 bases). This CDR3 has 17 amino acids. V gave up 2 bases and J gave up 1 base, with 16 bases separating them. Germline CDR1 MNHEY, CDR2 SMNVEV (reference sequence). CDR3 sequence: CASSLKSKGPGTDTQYF. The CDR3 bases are TGTGCCAGCAGTTTAAAGTCTAAGGGGCCTGGCACAGATACGCAGTATTTT.

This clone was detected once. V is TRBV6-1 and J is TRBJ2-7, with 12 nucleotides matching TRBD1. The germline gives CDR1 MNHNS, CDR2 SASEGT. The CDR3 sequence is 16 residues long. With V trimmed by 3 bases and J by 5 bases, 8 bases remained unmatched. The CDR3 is CASSEIPGTGGDEQYF. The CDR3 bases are TGTGCCAGCAGTGAGATACCCGGGACAGGGGGCGACGAGCAGTACTTC.

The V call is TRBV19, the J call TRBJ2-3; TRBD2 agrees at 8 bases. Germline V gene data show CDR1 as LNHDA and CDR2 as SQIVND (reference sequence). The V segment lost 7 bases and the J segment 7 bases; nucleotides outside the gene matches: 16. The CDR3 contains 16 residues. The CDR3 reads CASTPPGGGRRNTQYF. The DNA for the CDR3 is TGTGCCAGTACCCCCCCGGGTGGCGGGAGGAGGAATACGCAGTATTTT.